Presented here are 17 T cell receptor beta chains from one specimen sequenced in a study of OX40 agonist ivuxolimab in advanced cancers. Clones were sequenced by immunoSEQ multiplex PCR, and TCRdb holds only the in-frame ones, with some missing. The data contain tens of thousands of clones, about nine tenths of them singletons. Sample: CD4+ or CD8+ T cells sorted from blood, taken in a trial of the OX40 agonist ivuxolimab. The receptors were gathered from an adult with an advanced solid tumor such as melanoma, head and neck, liver or kidney cancer.

The DNA of the CDR3 is TGTGCCAGCAGACCAGACAGGGGGCTCCAAAATTCACCCCTCCACTTT. It translates to CASRPDRGLQNSPLHF. The chain has TRBV7-2 and TRBJ1-6; TRBD1 matches at 10 bases. The V gene's germline CDR1 is SGHTA and CDR2 FQGNSA. The CDR3 length is 16 residues. Trimming cost V 6 bases and J 7 bases; bases outside gene matches: 9.

The gene calls are TRBV5-6 and TRBJ2-7; 11 nucleotides match TRBD1. Germline V gene sequence: CDR1 SGHDT, CDR2 YYEEEE. The CDR3 spans 15 residues. The junction had 3 bases not matched to a gene; V was cut back by 0 bases and J by 4 bases. CDR3 in amino acids: CASSLAGTGGYEQYF. CDR3 bases: TGTGCCAGCAGCTTGGCGGGGACAGGGGGGTACGAGCAGTACTTC.

The chain joins TRBV6-5 to TRBJ1-6; D might be TRBD1 (5 bases). V shed 0 bases and J shed 10 bases, with 16 bases lying between them. From germline, CDR1 is MNHEY and CDR2 SVGAGI. The CDR3 is 16 amino acids. CDR3 protein: CASSYSDRQNASPLHF. The DNA for the CDR3 is TGTGCCAGCAGTTACTCGGACCGACAGAATGCCTCACCCCTCCACTTT.

DNA for the CDR3: TGCGCCAGCAGCTGGCTCCCGACAGGGTTGTCCTACGAGCAGTACTTC. It is translated as CASSWLPTGLSYEQYF. This chain connects TRBV5-1 to TRBJ2-7; 7 bases are a match to TRBD1. V shed 3 bases and J 1 base; nucleotides not matched to a gene: 10. Germline lookup yields CDR1 SGHRS and CDR2 YFSETQ. The CDR3 extends over 16 amino acids.

The gene calls are TRBV18 and TRBJ2-6; D is unclear. Germline V gives CDR1 KGHSH, CDR2 LQKENI. This CDR3 is 17 amino acids long. With 3 bases removed from V and 0 bases from J, the gap between germline ends came to 12 bases. The CDR3 DNA follows: TGTGCCAGCTCACCCCGGCGAAAAGCCTCTGGGGCCAACGTCCTGACTTTC. It is translated as CASSPRRKASGANVLTF.

The chain couples TRBV13 to TRBJ2-1; TRBD2 agrees at 13 bases. Germline V gives CDR1 PRHDT, CDR2 FYEKMQ (reference sequence). Trimming cost V 5 bases and J 5 bases; bases outside gene matches: 3. This CDR3 spans 15 amino acids. The chain's CDR3 is CASSKLAGGHNEQFF. The CDR3 region has the DNA TGTGCCAGCAGCAAACTAGCGGGAGGGCACAATGAGCAGTTCTTC. The complete variable domain, with remaining parts taken from reference TRBV13 and TRBJ2-1, reads AAGVIQSPRHLIKEKRETATLKCYPIPRHDTVYWYQQGPGQDPQFLISFYEKMQSDKGSIPDRFSAQQFSDYHSELNMSSLELGDSALYFCASSKLAGGHNEQFFGPGTRLTVL.

The chain combines TRBV5-8 with TRBJ2-1, with D maybe TRBD2 (6 bases). Germline V gene data show CDR1 as SGHTS and CDR2 as YDEGEE. The CDR3 extends over 12 amino acids. V was trimmed by 2 bases and J by 10 bases, leaving 10 bases between them. CDR3 coding DNA: TGTGCCAGCAGCTTACTAGCAGGGGAGCAGTTCTTC. Its protein is CASSLLAGEQFF.

The chain carries TRBV12-5 and TRBJ1-1; a possible D gene is TRBD1 (6 bases). V gave up 6 bases and J gave up 6 bases, with 20 bases separating them. The V gene's germline CDR1 is LGHNT and CDR2 FRNRAP. The CDR3 is made up of 15 amino acids. As DNA, the CDR3 is TGTGCTAGTGGCCTGGGATTTGACAGGATGGCTGAAGCTTTCTTT. Translation gives CASGLGFDRMAEAFF.

The chain carries TRBV9 and TRBJ2-3; no reliable D call. Germline V lookup: CDR1 SGDLS, CDR2 YYNGEE. This CDR3 region has 15 residues. V was trimmed by 0 bases and J by 2 bases, leaving 10 bases between them. The CDR3 is CASSVAQILTDTQYF. CDR3 nucleotides: TGTGCCAGCAGCGTAGCACAGATACTCACAGATACGCAGTATTTT.

The V call is TRBV27, the J call TRBJ2-1, with a weak D call TRBD2 (6 bases). This CDR3 comprises 16 residues. Trimming removed 4 bases at V and 0 bases at J, with 13 bases between. Per the germline V gene, CDR1 is MNHEY and CDR2 is SMNVEV (reference sequence). In DNA form, the CDR3 reads TGTGCCAGCAGTTCCCCCTCGACTAGCTCCTACAATGAGCAGTTCTTC. Protein sequence: CASSSPSTSSYNEQFF.

In this sample, this clone turned up once. This chain links TRBV19 with TRBJ1-1; no clear D. Germline CDR1 reads LNHDA; CDR2 reads SQIVND (reference sequence). The V end lost 1 base, the J end lost 0 bases, and 12 bases lay between the germline ends. The CDR3 extends over 16 amino acids. The DNA of the CDR3 is TGTGCCAGTAGTATAGGGTACAGACTATTGAACACTGAAGCTTTCTTT. Its translation: CASSIGYRLLNTEAFF.

This chain links TRBV10-3 with TRBJ1-6, with D perhaps TRBD1 (5 bases). Germline assignment: CDR1 ENHRY and CDR2 SYGVKD. The CDR3 extends over 15 amino acids. Trimming removed 0 bases at V and 9 bases at J, with 12 bases between. The CDR3 loop reads CAISESRGAPSPLHF. The CDR3 DNA reads TGTGCCATCAGTGAGTCACGGGGCGCGCCTTCACCCCTCCACTTT.

V is TRBV18 and J is TRBJ2-1; D is unresolved. The CDR3 covers 15 residues. Germline lookup yields CDR1 KGHSH and CDR2 LQKENI. The germline V and J ends were trimmed by 6 bases and 2 bases, with 14 bases remaining between them. As DNA, the CDR3 is TGTGCCAGCTCCGGTTTTGGGTTTCCCTACAATGAGCAGTTCTTC. It codes for CASSGFGFPYNEQFF.

This chain links TRBV19 with TRBJ2-1; 7 bases fit TRBD2. V trimming: 0 bases; J trimming: 7 bases; junction bases outside the gene matches: 6. The CDR3 totals 15 residues. Looked up from germline, CDR1 is LNHDA and CDR2 is SQIVND (reference sequence). Here the CDR3 reads CASSIDGDYSNEQFF. Here the CDR3 DNA reads TGTGCCAGTAGTATAGATGGGGACTACTCAAATGAGCAGTTCTTC. Looking up the rest from reference TRBV19 and TRBJ2-1 gives the full variable domain: DGGITQSPKYLFRKEGQNVTLSCEQNLNHDAMYWYRQDPGQGLRLIYYSQIVNDFQKGDIAEGYSVSREKKESFPLTVTSAQKNPTAFYLCASSIDGDYSNEQFFGPGTRLTVL.

This clone was seen only once. The CDR3 nucleotides read TGTGCCACCGGGGGGGCGAATGGAAACACCATATATTTT. It codes for CATGGANGNTIYF. The chain employs TRBV7-3 and TRBJ1-3; weak D call: TRBD1 (6 bases). This CDR3 contains 13 residues. Trimming cost V 10 bases and J 3 bases, with 13 bases left between them. Germline CDR1 SGHTA, CDR2 FQGTGA.

This clone has just one count. The chain combines TRBV11-1 with TRBJ2-5, with D perhaps given as TRBD1 or TRBD2 (6 bases each). The V gene lost 6 bases and the J gene lost 0 bases, with 14 bases spanning the gap. The CDR3 covers 15 residues. Looked up from germline, CDR1 is SGHAT and CDR2 is FQDESV (reference sequence). Written as DNA, the CDR3 is TGTGCCAGCAGGGAGGGGGTTTCCTACCAAGAGACCCAGTACTTC. Encoded protein: CASREGVSYQETQYF.

This clone was picked up one time. The chain combines TRBV19 with TRBJ1-5; 8 nucleotides match TRBD1. CDR1 LNHDA and CDR2 SQIVND come from the germline V gene (reference sequence). The CDR3 consists of 19 residues. V was clipped by 1 base and J by 5 bases; unmatched bases: 16. As DNA, the CDR3 is TGTGCCAGTAGTATAGTGAACAGGACACAGGGGGGGAGAGATCAGCCCCAGCATTTT. This gives the protein CASSIVNRTQGGRDQPQHF. Full variable domain (outside the CDR3, taken from reference TRBV19 and TRBJ1-5): DGGITQSPKYLFRKEGQNVTLSCEQNLNHDAMYWYRQDPGQGLRLIYYSQIVNDFQKGDIAEGYSVSREKKESFPLTVTSAQKNPTAFYLCASSIVNRTQGGRDQPQHFGDGTRLSIL.